Shown below are 22 T cell receptor beta chains from a single sample sequenced in a study of shared clonotypes between healthy human individuals. Produced via immunoSEQ multiplex PCR; TCRdb's table is partial and in-frame only. The data show approximately 1.1 million clones, with approximately 78% seen just once and about 0.52% held by the top ten. The sequencing input was memory CD4+ T cells from PBMCs. Subset of the sample: CD45RA-negative fraction. These receptors were taken from a man younger than 35 in good health. Some clones in this sample may be carry-over from other donors' samples.

The chain carries TRBV11-2 and TRBJ1-1; D is ambiguous. This CDR3 has 12 residues. The V and J ends lost 5 bases and 10 bases respectively, with 14 bases between them. Germline V CDR1 and CDR2: SGHAT, FQNNGV. The CDR3: CASSLRLGRAFF. The CDR3 DNA reads as TGTGCCAGCAGCCTGAGGCTGGGTCGAGCTTTCTTT. The variable domain in full, with the rest retrieved from reference TRBV11-2 and TRBJ1-1, is EAGVAQSPRYKIIEKRQSVAFWCNPISGHATLYWYQQILGQGPKLLIQFQNNGVVDDSQLPKDRFSAERLKGVDSTLKIQPAKLEDSAVYLCASSLRLGRAFFGQGTRLTVV.

The V call is TRBV2, the J call TRBJ1-6; D gene unclear. CDR3 size: 15 residues. Per germline, CDR1 SNHLY and CDR2 FYNNEI. Trimming removed 4 bases at V and 5 bases at J, with 12 bases between. The CDR3 sequence is CASSVDRGHNSPLHF. CDR3 nucleotides: TGTGCCAGCAGTGTTGACCGAGGCCATAATTCACCCCTCCACTTT.

Many counts were recorded for this clone. V usage is TRBV5-6 and J usage is TRBJ1-2; perhaps TRBD1 as D (5 bases). This CDR3 is built from 19 residues. The germline V and J ends were trimmed by 5 bases and 0 bases, with 26 bases remaining between them. Germline CDR1 reads SGHDT; CDR2 reads YYEEEE. The CDR3 sequence: CASRQRGRQHILTNYGYTF. In DNA, the CDR3 is TGTGCCAGCAGGCAGAGGGGTAGGCAGCACATCTTGACTAACTATGGCTACACCTTC. Supplemented by reference TRBV5-6 and TRBJ1-2, the full variable domain reads DAGVTQSPTHLIKTRGQQVTLRCSPKSGHDTVSWYQQALGQGPQFIFQYYEEEERQRGNFPDRFSGHQFPNYSSELNVNALLLGDSALYLCASRQRGRQHILTNYGYTFGSGTRLTVV.

The chain couples TRBV7-9 to TRBJ1-2; D may be TRBD1 (5 bases). Germline values: CDR1 SEHNR, CDR2 FQNEAQ (reference sequence). Trimming left V 5 bases short and J 4 bases short, with 20 bases between. The CDR3 loop spans 16 amino acids. CDR3 in amino acids: CASSQRIGARSYGYTF. The CDR3 nucleotides are TGTGCCAGCAGCCAGAGGATAGGGGCGCGTAGCTATGGCTACACCTTC. Drawing the rest from reference TRBV7-9 and TRBJ1-2, the complete variable domain is DTGVSQNPRHKITKRGQNVTFRCDPISEHNRLYWYRQTLGQGPEFLTYFQNEAQLEKSRLLSDRFSAERPKGSFSTLEIQRTEQGDSAMYLCASSQRIGARSYGYTFGSGTRLTVV.

The V call is TRBV7-2, the J call TRBJ1-5; a possible D gene is TRBD1 (5 bases). V gave up 6 bases and J gave up 7 bases, with 22 bases separating them. Germline V CDR1 and CDR2: SGHTA, FQGNSA. This CDR3 region has 16 residues. CDR3 loop: CASSRRRSDQGQPQHF. DNA of the CDR3: TGTGCCAGCAGTAGGAGACGCAGCGACCAGGGCCAGCCCCAGCATTTT.

A few counts support this clone. This rearrangement joins TRBV29-1 to TRBJ2-6; 8 nucleotides agree with TRBD2. In germline, CDR1 is SQVTM, CDR2 ANQGSEA. The CDR3 totals 16 residues. The V gene end was trimmed by 1 base and the J gene end by 2 bases; junction bases not matched to a gene: 4. The CDR3 loop is CSVEVRGAAGANVLTF. For the CDR3, the DNA is TGCAGCGTTGAAGTGCGGGGGGCGGCTGGGGCCAACGTCCTGACTTTC.

The rearrangement joins TRBV28 to TRBJ2-5; D call uncertain. The CDR3 has 12 residues. CDR1 and CDR2 (germline): MDHEN, SYDVKM. The V end was cut by 10 bases, the J end by 1 base, with 10 bases between. The CDR3 DNA reads as TGTGCCATCTCGAAGCGCCAAGAGACCCAGTACTTC. The encoded protein is CAISKRQETQYF.

V is TRBV28 and J is TRBJ2-7; TRBD2 matches at 10 bases. The V segment lost 6 bases and the J segment 7 bases; nucleotides outside the gene matches: 12. CDR3 length: 15 residues. CDR1 is MDHEN and CDR2 is SYDVKM in the germline V gene. CDR3 sequence reads: CASRASGRAPAEQYF. CDR3 nucleotide sequence: TGTGCCAGCAGGGCTAGCGGGAGAGCCCCTGCGGAGCAGTACTTC.

The gene calls are TRBV5-1 and TRBJ2-3; TRBD2 agrees at 10 bases. The CDR3 spans 15 residues. The V gene end was trimmed by 8 bases and the J gene end by 2 bases; junction bases not matched to a gene: 8. Germline values: CDR1 SGHRS, CDR2 YFSETQ. CDR3 DNA: TGCGCCAGTGCTACTAGCGGGAACCCCACAGATACGCAGTATTTT. Its translation: CASATSGNPTDTQYF.

The chain employs TRBV5-1 and TRBJ2-5, with 8 bases matching TRBD1. There are 18 residues in the CDR3. V was pared by 3 bases and J by 5 bases, with 18 bases of the junction left unmatched. The V gene's germline CDR1 is SGHRS and CDR2 YFSETQ. The CDR3 spells CASSSGPAGGSVMETQYF. The CDR3, as DNA: TGCGCCAGCAGCTCAGGACCCGCAGGGGGCAGTGTAATGGAGACCCAGTACTTC.

Points on this clone: A far larger clone lies a single base away; this is likely a read error. The chain is built from TRBV6-5 and TRBJ2-7; D is perhaps TRBD1 (6 bases). Germline lookup yields CDR1 MNHEY and CDR2 SVGAGI. The CDR3 is 14 residues long. The CDR3 loop is CVSSWHQGRGEQYF. The CDR3 DNA sequence: TGTGTCAGCAGTTGGCACCAGGGGCGCGGCGAGCAGTACTTC.

At least ten counts were recorded for this clone. V and J are TRBV2 and TRBJ2-1; D is possibly TRBD1 (5 bases). This CDR3 spans 14 amino acids. The germline CDR1 and CDR2 sequences are SNHLY and FYNNEI. Between the trimmed V and J ends, which lost 2 bases and 12 bases, there was a span of 17 bases. The CDR3 DNA reads TGTGCCAGCAGTGAATGGCTCAGGGCCCCTGGGCAGTTCTTC. Protein sequence: CASSEWLRAPGQFF. The variable domain in full, with the rest retrieved from reference TRBV2 and TRBJ2-1, is EPEVTQTPSHQVTQMGQEVILRCVPISNHLYFYWYRQILGQKVEFLVSFYNNEISEKSEIFDDQFSVERPDGSNFTLKIRSTKLEDSAMYFCASSEWLRAPGQFFGPGTRLTVL.

The chain employs TRBV11-3 and TRBJ2-1; D is uncertain. CDR3 size: 14 residues. Looked up from germline, CDR1 is SGHNT and CDR2 is YENEEA. Trimming pared 0 bases from V and 8 bases from J, leaving 11 bases between. The CDR3 DNA follows: TGTGCCAGCAGCTTAGATTCAGGTTCCCATGAGCAGTTCTTC. It specifies CASSLDSGSHEQFF.

The genes are TRBV28 and TRBJ1-2, with D possibly being TRBD1 (6 bases). V shed 2 bases and J shed 1 base, with 11 bases lying between them. The CDR3 length is 15 residues. The germline V gene has CDR1 MDHEN and CDR2 SYDVKM. CDR3 sequence: CASSLAGAVNYGYTF. Written as DNA, the CDR3 is TGTGCCAGCAGTTTAGCAGGGGCCGTTAACTATGGCTACACCTTC.

The V gene is TRBV28, the J gene TRBJ1-1; D gene unclear. Between the trimmed V and J ends, which lost 8 bases and 2 bases, there was a span of 12 bases. The CDR3 is made up of 13 amino acids. Looked up from germline, CDR1 is MDHEN and CDR2 is SYDVKM. CDR3 sequence: CASRETVNTEAFF. Written as DNA, the CDR3 is TGTGCCAGCCGCGAAACGGTCAACACTGAAGCTTTCTTT.

In regard to this clone: Other DNA sequences of this sample code for an identical CDR3. The rearrangement joins TRBV5-1 to TRBJ2-2; D might be TRBD2 (6 bases). This CDR3 spans 14 amino acids. Germline CDR1 is SGHRS and CDR2 is YFSETQ. Trimming removed 8 bases from V and 0 bases from J, with 11 bases in between. CDR3 amino acids: CASSGTANTGELFF. CDR3 in DNA: TGCGCCAGTTCCGGGACTGCGAACACCGGGGAGCTGTTTTTT.

This rearrangement joins TRBV30 to TRBJ1-5; 9 nucleotides match TRBD1. The CDR3 extends over 17 amino acids. Germline V lookup: CDR1 GTSNPN, CDR2 SVGIG (reference sequence). The junction had 10 bases not matched to a gene; V was cut back by 1 base and J by 3 bases. CDR3 sequence (DNA): TGTGCCTGGAGTGCGGGACAGGGAGAGGCGCACAATCAGCCCCAGCATTTT. Translating it yields CAWSAGQGEAHNQPQHF. Complete variable domain (other parts from reference TRBV30 and TRBJ1-5): SQTIHQWPATLVQPVGSPLSLECTVEGTSNPNLYWYRQAAGRGLQLLFYSVGIGQISSEVPQNLSASRPQDRQFILSSKKLLLSDSGFYLCAWSAGQGEAHNQPQHFGDGTRLSIL.

The V gene is TRBV7-6, the J gene TRBJ1-2; D gene unclear. The V and J ends lost 4 bases and 4 bases respectively, with 4 bases between them. Germline lookup yields CDR1 SGHVS and CDR2 FNYEAQ. The CDR3 is 11 residues long. CDR3 residues: CASSSGYGYTF. The CDR3 DNA reads as TGTGCCAGCAGCTCAGGCTATGGCTACACCTTC.

This sequence joins TRBV6-5 and TRBJ2-7; D tentatively reads TRBD1 or TRBD2 (6 bases each). Germline assignment: CDR1 MNHEY and CDR2 SVGAGI. V was trimmed by 6 bases and J by 0 bases, leaving 15 bases between them. This CDR3 is 15 amino acids long. Here the CDR3 reads CASSPDGGRSYEQYF. CDR3 DNA sequence: TGTGCCAGCAGCCCGGACGGGGGCCGCTCCTACGAGCAGTACTTC.

This clone was seen more than once but under ten times. The chain links TRBV7-9 to TRBJ2-5; D call uncertain. Germline lookup yields CDR1 SEHNR and CDR2 FQNEAQ (reference sequence). Trimming shortened V by 2 bases and J by 5 bases, and 12 bases separated the two germline ends. The CDR3 sequence is 14 residues long. In DNA form, the CDR3 reads TGTGCCAGCAGCTTAACCCACATGGAGGAGACCCAGTACTTC. Translating gives CASSLTHMEETQYF.

The chain has TRBV6-1 and TRBJ2-5, with 8 bases aligning to TRBD1. Germline V lookup: CDR1 MNHNS, CDR2 SASEGT. The CDR3 consists of 15 residues. The J segment lost 2 bases and the V segment lost 5 bases, leaving 7 bases of the junction unmatched. CDR3 DNA sequence: TGTGCCAGCAGTAACAACAGGGGGAAACAAGAGACCCAGTACTTC. Protein sequence: CASSNNRGKQETQYF.

This rearrangement joins TRBV27 to TRBJ1-1; D uncertain. Germline lookup yields CDR1 MNHEY and CDR2 SMNVEV (reference sequence). This CDR3 has 12 residues. Trimming left V 10 bases short and J 4 bases short, with 13 bases between. CDR3 sequence (DNA): TGTGCCACCGGGCGGCAGTCCACTGAAGCTTTCTTT. This translates into CATGRQSTEAFF.